This T cell receptor (beta chain) was sequenced in a study of blood T cell repertoires in COVID-19. Using immunoSEQ multiplex PCR, the repertoire was profiled, and TCRdb retains in-frame clones only, with some absent. The data contain 150,000 to 200,000 clones, approximately 83% of them seen just once; the ten biggest clones take up roughly 9%. The germline V gene has CDR1 SGHTA and CDR2 FQGNSA. The CDR3 extends over 13 amino acids. Between the trimmed V and J ends, which lost 5 bases and 2 bases, there was a span of 8 bases. Input material: peripheral blood. The genes are TRBV7-2 and TRBJ2-3; weak D call: TRBD2 (6 bases). This clonotype originated in a woman aged 80 or older with active or convalescent COVID-19. This chain's CDR3 is CASSGGNTDTQYF. The CDR3 DNA reads as TGTGCCAGCAGCGGGGGGAACACAGATACGCAGTATTTT.